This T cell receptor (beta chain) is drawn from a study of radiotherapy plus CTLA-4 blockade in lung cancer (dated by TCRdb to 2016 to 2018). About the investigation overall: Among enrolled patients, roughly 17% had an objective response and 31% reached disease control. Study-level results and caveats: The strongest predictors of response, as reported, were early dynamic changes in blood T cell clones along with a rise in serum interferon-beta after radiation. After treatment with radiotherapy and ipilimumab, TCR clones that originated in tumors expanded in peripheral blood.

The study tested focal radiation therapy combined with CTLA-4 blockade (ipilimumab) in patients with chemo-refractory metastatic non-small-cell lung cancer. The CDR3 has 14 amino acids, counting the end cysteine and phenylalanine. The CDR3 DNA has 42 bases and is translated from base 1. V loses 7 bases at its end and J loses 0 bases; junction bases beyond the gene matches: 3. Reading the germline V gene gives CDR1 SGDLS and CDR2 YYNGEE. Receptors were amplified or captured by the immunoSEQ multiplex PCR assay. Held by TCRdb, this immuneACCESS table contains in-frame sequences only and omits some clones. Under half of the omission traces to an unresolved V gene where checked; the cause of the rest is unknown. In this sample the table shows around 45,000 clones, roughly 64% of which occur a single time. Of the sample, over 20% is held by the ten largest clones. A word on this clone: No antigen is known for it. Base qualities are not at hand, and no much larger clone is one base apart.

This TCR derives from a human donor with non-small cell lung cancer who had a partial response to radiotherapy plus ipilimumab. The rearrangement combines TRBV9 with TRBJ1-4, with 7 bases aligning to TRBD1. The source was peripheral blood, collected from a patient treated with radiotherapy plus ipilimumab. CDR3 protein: CASGTDATNEKLFF. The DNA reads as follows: TGTGCCAGCGGGACAGACGCAACTAATGAAAAACTGTTTTTT.